This TCR beta chain was identified during a study of blood T cells in healthy people across ages. In its sample, this clonotype was seen a few times. Its target is not known. Study results and caveats: Relative to aged donors, long-lived donors carried more naive CD4+ cells and displayed higher diversity.

Combining a sample-barcoded 5' primer with a J-beta primer mix, a second PCR ran for roughly 6 to 12 cycles. TCRdb re-called the 5' RACE reads with MiXCR, one entry per CDR3 protein. The sample consists of roughly 1.9 million distinct CDR3 sequences, about 39% of them appearing once. The V gene's germline CDR1 is KGHSH and CDR2 LQKENI. CDR3 size: 15 residues. Between the trimmed V and J ends, which lost 3 bases and 7 bases, there was a span of 16 bases. The clonotype originates from a human donor in good health. Source material: blood. V is TRBV18 and J is TRBJ2-1, with D possibly matching TRBD2 (6 bases). The chain's CDR3 is CASSPPGVDSNEQFF. Written as DNA, the CDR3 is TGTGCCAGCTCACCTCCGGGGGTGGATTCGAATGAGCAGTTCTTC.